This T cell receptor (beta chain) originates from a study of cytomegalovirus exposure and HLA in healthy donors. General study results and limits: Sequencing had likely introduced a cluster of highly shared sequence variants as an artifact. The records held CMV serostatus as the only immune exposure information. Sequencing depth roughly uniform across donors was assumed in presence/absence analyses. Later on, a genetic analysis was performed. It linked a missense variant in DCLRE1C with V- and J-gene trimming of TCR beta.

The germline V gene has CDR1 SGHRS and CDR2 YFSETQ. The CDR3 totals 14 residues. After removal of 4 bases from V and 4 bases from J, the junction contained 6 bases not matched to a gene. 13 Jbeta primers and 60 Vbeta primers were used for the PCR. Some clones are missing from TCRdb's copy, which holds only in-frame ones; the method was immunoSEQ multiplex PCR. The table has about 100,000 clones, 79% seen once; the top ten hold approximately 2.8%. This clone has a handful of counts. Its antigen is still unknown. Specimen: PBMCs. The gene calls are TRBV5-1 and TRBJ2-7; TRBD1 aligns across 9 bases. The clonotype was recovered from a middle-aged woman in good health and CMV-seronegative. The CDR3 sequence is CASSPEGQGYEQYF. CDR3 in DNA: TGCGCCAGCAGCCCGGAGGGACAGGGTTACGAGCAGTACTTC.